This TCR beta chain is from a study of blood T cell repertoires in COVID-19. Sequenced by immunoSEQ multiplex PCR; TCRdb stores in-frame clones only, minus some. The sample carries some 160,000 clones, around 80% recorded once. Per the germline V gene, CDR1 is SGHRS and CDR2 is YFSETQ. The CDR3 runs to 14 residues. Trimming left V 2 bases short and J 0 bases short, with 6 bases between. The chain links TRBV5-1 to TRBJ2-1; D remains ambiguous. The sequenced material came from peripheral blood. The TCR was taken from a woman aged 45-65 years with acute or convalescent COVID-19. The CDR3 DNA reads TGCGCCAGCAGCTTCCGTAGCTCCTACAATGAGCAGTTCTTC. Its translation: CASSFRSSYNEQFF.